Shown below are 9 T cell receptor beta chains from a single sample sequenced in a study of blood T cells in healthy people across ages. A second PCR, run for roughly 7 to 11 cycles, used a sample-barcoded 5' primer plus a J-beta primer mix. TCRdb passed the 5' RACE reads through MiXCR, listing each CDR3 protein once. Among about 1 million distinct CDR3 sequences, 40% to 55% were seen once, and the ten largest hold around 18%. Sequencing was carried out using blood. The receptors shown here come from a woman aged 55-70 years in good health.

The chain couples TRBV20-1 to TRBJ2-5; 14 bases line up with TRBD2. Trimming removed 7 bases from V and 2 bases from J; junction bases left unmatched: 6. The V gene's germline CDR1 is DFQATT and CDR2 SNEGSKA (reference sequence). The CDR3 totals 15 residues. The CDR3, as DNA: TGCAGTGTAGGACTAGCGGGAGGACGGCAAGAGACCCAGTACTTC. It codes for CSVGLAGGRQETQYF.

For this clonotype: The DNA is left out, because the CDR3 cannot be placed on it with certainty; the CDR3 is given as TCRdb lists it. The chain carries TRBV12-3 or TRBV12-4 and TRBJ1-2; the table's D gene call, TRBD1, was not cross checked with the DNA. The length of the CDR3 is 13 amino acids, counting both ends. CDR3 amino acids: CTSSTGAIYGCTF.

The V call is TRBV24-1, the J call TRBJ2-3, with TRBD2 matching 9 bases. Trimming took 6 bases from V and 1 from J; bases not matched to a gene: 7. The CDR3 consists of 16 residues. Per germline, CDR1 KGHDR and CDR2 SFDVKD. The CDR3 sequence is CATSRSGRRRTDTQYF. The CDR3 nucleotides read TGTGCCACCAGTAGAAGCGGGAGGCGACGCACAGATACGCAGTATTTT.

This clonotype occurred many times. This CDR3 reads CASSYRDSYEQYF. CDR3 coding DNA: TGTGCCAGCAGTTACAGGGACAGCTACGAGCAGTACTTC. The chain is built from TRBV6-5 and TRBJ2-7; TRBD1 matches at 7 bases. The CDR3 is made up of 13 amino acids. The J segment lost 3 bases and the V segment lost 2 bases, leaving 1 base of the junction unmatched. Germline loops: CDR1 MNHEY, CDR2 SVGAGI.

A few counts support this clonotype. The V call is TRBV7-8, the J call TRBJ2-7; no firm D call. The CDR3 has 13 amino acids. Germline V gives CDR1 SGHVS, CDR2 FQNEAQ. V lost 2 bases to trimming and J lost 5 bases, with 10 bases between them. The CDR3 loop is CASSLIRIDEQYF. The CDR3, as DNA: TGTGCCAGCAGCTTAATTAGGATAGACGAGCAGTACTTC.

V usage is TRBV20-1 and J usage is TRBJ2-1, with TRBD2 matching 11 bases. Germline lookup yields CDR1 DFQATT and CDR2 SNEGSKA (reference sequence). Trimming took 0 bases from V and 13 from J; bases not matched to a gene: 17. The CDR3 extends over 17 amino acids. The CDR3 protein is CSARDTSGSFGRETQFF. CDR3 coding DNA: TGCAGTGCTAGAGATACTAGCGGGAGCTTTGGGAGGGAGACCCAGTTCTTC.

This clonotype was seen a handful of times. The genes are TRBV4-1 and TRBJ2-3, with D possibly being TRBD2 (6 bases). The CDR3 is made up of 16 amino acids. CDR1 MGHRA and CDR2 YSYEKL come from the germline V gene. The germline V and J ends were trimmed by 3 bases and 3 bases, with 16 bases remaining between them. CDR3 sequence reads: CASSQVREGRTDTQYF. In nucleotides, the CDR3 is TGCGCCAGCAGCCAGGTACGGGAAGGGAGGACAGATACGCAGTATTTT.

This clonotype has just a few counts. The chain employs TRBV5-1 and TRBJ2-5; the D is unclear. Germline CDR1 is SGHRS and CDR2 is YFSETQ. The CDR3 length is 14 residues. The V end was cut by 3 bases, the J end by 3 bases, with 12 bases between. DNA for the CDR3: TGCGCCAGCAGCTCCGGAAGGCAAAAAGAGACCCAGTACTTC. Its protein is CASSSGRQKETQYF.

The rearrangement joins TRBV9 to TRBJ2-1, with D possibly TRBD1 on 5 matching bases. The ends were cut back, 4 bases at V and 5 bases at J, with 19 bases in the middle. The CDR3 spans 16 residues. From germline, CDR1 is SGDLS and CDR2 YYNGEE. The CDR3 sequence is CASSPSGAESDNEQFF. Here the CDR3 DNA reads TGTGCCAGCAGCCCCAGTGGGGCGGAATCAGACAATGAGCAGTTCTTC. The whole variable domain, remainder taken from reference TRBV9 and TRBJ2-1, is DSGVTQTPKHLITATGQRVTLRCSPRSGDLSVYWYQQSLDQGLQFLIQYYNGEERAKGNILERFSAQQFPDLHSELNLSSLELGDSALYFCASSPSGAESDNEQFFGPGTRLTVL.